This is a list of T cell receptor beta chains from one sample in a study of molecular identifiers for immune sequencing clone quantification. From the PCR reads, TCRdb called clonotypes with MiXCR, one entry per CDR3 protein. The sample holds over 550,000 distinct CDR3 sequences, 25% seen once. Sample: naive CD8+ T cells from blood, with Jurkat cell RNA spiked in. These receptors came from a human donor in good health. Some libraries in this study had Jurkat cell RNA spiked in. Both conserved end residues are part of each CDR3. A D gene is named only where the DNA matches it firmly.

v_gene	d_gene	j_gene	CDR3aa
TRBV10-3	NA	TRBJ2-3	CAISEQGTPDTQYF
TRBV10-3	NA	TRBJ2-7	CATLRPNTYYEQYF
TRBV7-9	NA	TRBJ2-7	CASSLSGGWYEQYF
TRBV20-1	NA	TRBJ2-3	CSARDLASAKATDTQYF
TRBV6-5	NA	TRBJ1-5	CASRPYREGNQPQHF
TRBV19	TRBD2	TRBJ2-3	CASSIASGGEGTQYF
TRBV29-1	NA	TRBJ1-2	CSVAPTWGAEGIGGYTF
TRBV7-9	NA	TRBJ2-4	CASRDGKNIQYF
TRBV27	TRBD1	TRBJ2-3	CASSLVGQGTDMQYF
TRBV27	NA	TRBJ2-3	CASSPLPPDTQYF
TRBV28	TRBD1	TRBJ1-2	CASSPARGLLTNGYTF
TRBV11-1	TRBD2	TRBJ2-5	CASSSRERELETQYF
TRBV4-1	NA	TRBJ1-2	CASSQVDGGGGYTF
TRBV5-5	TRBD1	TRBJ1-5	CASSLSADRVHEPQHF
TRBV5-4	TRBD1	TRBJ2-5	CASSGDSLETQYF
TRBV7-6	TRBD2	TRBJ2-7	CASSLESRGAYEQYF
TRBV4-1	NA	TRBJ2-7	CASSQAWGGGQYF
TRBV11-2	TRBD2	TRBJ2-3	CASSVIAGGSTDTQYF
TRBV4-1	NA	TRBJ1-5	CASSLVLGDYQPQHF
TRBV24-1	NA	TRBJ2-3	CATSDPGTSTDTQYF
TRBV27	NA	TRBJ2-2	CASSLIAQNTGELFF
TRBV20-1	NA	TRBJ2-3	CSARSWGTSLHTDTQYF
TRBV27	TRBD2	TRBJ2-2	CASSLSPAGGLTGELFF
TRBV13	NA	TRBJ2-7	CASYSSRDTLSYEQYF
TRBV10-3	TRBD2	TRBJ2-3	CAISDGSGGDTDTQYF
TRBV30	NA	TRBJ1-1	CAWSIGQNTEAFF
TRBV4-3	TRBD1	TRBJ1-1	CASSQDWTGVGLTEAFF
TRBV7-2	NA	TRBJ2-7	CASSLALFYEQYF
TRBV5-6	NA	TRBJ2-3	CASSLTEIHQEFADTQYF
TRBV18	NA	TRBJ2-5	CASSPFFEETQYF
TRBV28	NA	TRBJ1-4	CASSSNDEKLFF
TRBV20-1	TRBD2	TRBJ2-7	CSAFYLGTSQKLSYEQYF
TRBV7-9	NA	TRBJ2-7	CASSPLGAGDSYEQYF
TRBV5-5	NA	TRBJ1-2	CASSPPPGQGLGYTF
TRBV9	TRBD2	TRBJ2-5	CASSALSGGVPETQYF
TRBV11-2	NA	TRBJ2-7	CASSLGSGDPYEQYF
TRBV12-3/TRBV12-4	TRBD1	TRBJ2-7	CASRPGQNTYEQYF
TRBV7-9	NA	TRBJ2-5	CASSSLEQETQYF
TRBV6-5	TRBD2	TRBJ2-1	CASSYSQPGGSNEQFF
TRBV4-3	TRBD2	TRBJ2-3	CASSSGGGLGTDTQYF
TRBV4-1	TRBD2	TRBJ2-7	CASSQVERGGYGQYF
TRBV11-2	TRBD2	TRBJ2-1	CASSLGPGGYYNEQFF
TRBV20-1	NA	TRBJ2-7	CSASPPDVYEQYF
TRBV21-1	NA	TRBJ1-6	CASSKDPGISYNSPLHF
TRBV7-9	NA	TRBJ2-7	CASFAPGDGEYF
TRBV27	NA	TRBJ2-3	CASSLVGGGSFDTQYF
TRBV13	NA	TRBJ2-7	CASGLGSSYEQYF
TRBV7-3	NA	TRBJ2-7	CASSAGHGSYEQYF
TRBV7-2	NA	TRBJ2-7	CASSLVERPYEQYF
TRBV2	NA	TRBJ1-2	CASSELGAQDGYTF
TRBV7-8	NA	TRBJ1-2	CASSKGEIDDYGYTF
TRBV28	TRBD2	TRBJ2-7	CASSLPLAGVGYGIYEQYF
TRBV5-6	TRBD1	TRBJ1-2	CASSLGPGTGGPGYTF
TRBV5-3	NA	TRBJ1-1	CATSLGGTTEAFF
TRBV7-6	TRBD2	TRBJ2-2	CASSLSGGPTGELFF
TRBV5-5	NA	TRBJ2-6	CASSLEQVGSGANVLTF
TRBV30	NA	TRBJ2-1	CAWSDNTYNEQFF
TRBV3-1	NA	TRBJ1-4	CASLPRDGEKLFF
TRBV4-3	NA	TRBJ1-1	CASSPLLISGTEAFF
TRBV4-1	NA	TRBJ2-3	CASSQVGGFTDTQYF